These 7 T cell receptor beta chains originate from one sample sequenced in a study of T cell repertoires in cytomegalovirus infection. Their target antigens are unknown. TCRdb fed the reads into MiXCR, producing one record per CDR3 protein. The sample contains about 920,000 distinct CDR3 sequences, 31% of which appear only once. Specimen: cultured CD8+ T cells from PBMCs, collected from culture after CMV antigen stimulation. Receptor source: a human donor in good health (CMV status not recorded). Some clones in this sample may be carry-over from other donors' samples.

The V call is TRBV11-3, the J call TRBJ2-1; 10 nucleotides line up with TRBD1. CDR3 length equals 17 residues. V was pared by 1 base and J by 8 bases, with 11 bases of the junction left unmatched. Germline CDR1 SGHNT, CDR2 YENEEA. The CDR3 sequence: CASSLGVGTGAGDEQFF. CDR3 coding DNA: TGTGCCAGCAGCTTAGGGGTCGGGACAGGGGCGGGGGATGAGCAGTTCTTC.

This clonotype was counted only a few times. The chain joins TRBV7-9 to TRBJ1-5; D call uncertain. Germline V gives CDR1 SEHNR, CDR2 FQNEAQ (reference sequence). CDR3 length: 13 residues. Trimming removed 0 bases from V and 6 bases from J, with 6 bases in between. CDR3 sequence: CASSLAWGQPQHF. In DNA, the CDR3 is TGTGCCAGCAGCTTAGCCTGGGGTCAGCCCCAGCATTTT.

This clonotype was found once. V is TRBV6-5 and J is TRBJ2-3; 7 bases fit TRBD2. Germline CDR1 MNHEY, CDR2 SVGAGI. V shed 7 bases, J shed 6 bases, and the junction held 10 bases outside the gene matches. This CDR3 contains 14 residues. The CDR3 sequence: CASTGGETADTQYF. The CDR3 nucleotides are TGTGCCAGCACTGGGGGGGAGACGGCCGATACGCAGTATTTT.

DNA of the CDR3: TGTGCCAGCAGTTTCGGGGACACTAGCACAGATACGCAGTATTTT. Translating it yields CASSFGDTSTDTQYF. The V call is TRBV28, the J call TRBJ2-3, with D maybe TRBD1 (6 bases). The germline V gene has CDR1 MDHEN and CDR2 SYDVKM. The CDR3 loop spans 15 amino acids. The germline V and J ends were trimmed by 3 bases and 0 bases, with 10 bases remaining between them.

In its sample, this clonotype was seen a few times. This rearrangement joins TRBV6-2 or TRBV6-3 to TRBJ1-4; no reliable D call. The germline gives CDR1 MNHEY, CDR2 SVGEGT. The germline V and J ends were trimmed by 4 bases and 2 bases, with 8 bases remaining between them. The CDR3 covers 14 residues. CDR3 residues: CASSSGRTNEKLFF. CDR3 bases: TGTGCCAGCAGTTCCGGTAGGACTAATGAAAAACTGTTTTTT.

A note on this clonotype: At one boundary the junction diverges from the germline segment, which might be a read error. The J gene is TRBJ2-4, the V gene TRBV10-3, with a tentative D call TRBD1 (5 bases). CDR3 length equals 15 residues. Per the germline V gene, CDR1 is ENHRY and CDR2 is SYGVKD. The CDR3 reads CTISDPGRTKNIQYF. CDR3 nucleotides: TGTACCATCAGTGACCCGGGTCGGACAAAAAACATTCAGTACTTC.

The CDR3 loop reads CASSQIGTEILSSYNSPLHF. The CDR3 DNA is TGCGCCAGCAGTCAAATCGGGACGGAGATTTTGAGCTCCTATAATTCACCCCTCCACTTT. The chain has TRBV23-1 and TRBJ1-6; the D gene is possibly TRBD1 (5 bases). TRBV23-1 falls under the ORF class, with uncertain function. The V end was cut by 2 bases, the J end by 0 bases, with 20 bases between. The CDR3 totals 20 residues.